This T cell receptor beta chain was found in a study of response to subunit inactivated influenza vaccine. TCRdb reprocessed the RT-PCR reads via MiXCR and lists one record per CDR3 protein. The table shows 500,000 to 700,000 distinct CDR3 sequences, with under 30% occurring only once. This clonotype was detected a few times. CDR1 and CDR2 (germline): DFQATT, SNEGSKA (reference sequence). The CDR3 is made up of 14 amino acids. V was cut by 3 bases and J by 1 base, with 13 bases left in between. Separately, the same data were catalogued under a study of T cells expressing NK-cell markers. As that report states: For TCR beta, cDNA was produced by 5'RACE template switching with UMIs. Sorted CD3+CD56-NKG2C+, CD3+CD56+NKG2C- and CD3+CD56+NKG2C+ T cells were the source of the TCR beta repertoires. The dominant NKG2C+ clonotypes represented about 1.0-7.0% of CD8+ T cells in five or six donors.

The clonotype was recovered from a man between 45 and 60 years old who received an inactivated influenza vaccine. Sample: CD4+ T cells sorted from PBMCs, taken approximately 12 days after vaccination. The rearrangement links TRBV20-1 to TRBJ2-7, with D hard to call. CDR3 sequence: CSASRSSFSYEQYF. CDR3 sequence (DNA): TGCAGTGCTAGTCGTAGTAGCTTTTCCTACGAGCAGTACTTC.